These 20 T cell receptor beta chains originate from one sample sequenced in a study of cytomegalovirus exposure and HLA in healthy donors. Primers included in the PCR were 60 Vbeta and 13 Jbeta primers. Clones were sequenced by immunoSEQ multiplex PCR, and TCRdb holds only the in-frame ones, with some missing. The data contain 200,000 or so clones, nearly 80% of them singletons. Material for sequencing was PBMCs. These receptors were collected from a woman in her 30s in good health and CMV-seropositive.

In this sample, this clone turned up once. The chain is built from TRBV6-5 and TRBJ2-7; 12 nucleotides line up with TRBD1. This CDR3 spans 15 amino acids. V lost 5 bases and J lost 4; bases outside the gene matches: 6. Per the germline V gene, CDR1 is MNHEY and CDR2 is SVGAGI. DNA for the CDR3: TGTGCCAGCAGTCCACCGGGACAGGGGGCGTACGAGCAGTACTTC. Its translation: CASSPPGQGAYEQYF.

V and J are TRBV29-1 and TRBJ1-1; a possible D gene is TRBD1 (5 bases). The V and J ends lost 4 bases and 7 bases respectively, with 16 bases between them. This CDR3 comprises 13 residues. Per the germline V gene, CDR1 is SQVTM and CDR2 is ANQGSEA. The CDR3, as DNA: TGCAGCGTTGGAGTCGGGGGAATAGGTGAAGCTTTCTTT. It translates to CSVGVGGIGEAFF.

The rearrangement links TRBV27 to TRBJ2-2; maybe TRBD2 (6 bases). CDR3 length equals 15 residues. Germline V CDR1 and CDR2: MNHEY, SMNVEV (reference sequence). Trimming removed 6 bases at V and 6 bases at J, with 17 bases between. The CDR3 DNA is TGTGCCAGCAGAAATAGACTAGGTTACGCCGGGGAGCTGTTTTTT. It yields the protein CASRNRLGYAGELFF.

The CDR3 sequence: CASSPQGDHPETQYF. CDR3 coding DNA: TGTGCCAGCAGCCCCCAGGGGGACCATCCGGAGACCCAGTACTTC. The chain joins TRBV11-1 to TRBJ2-5; 7 bases match TRBD1. The CDR3 runs 15 residues. J was trimmed by 5 bases and V by 5 bases; bases with no gene match: 11. Germline V gene lookup returns CDR1 SGHAT and CDR2 FQDESV (reference sequence). Complete variable domain (other parts from reference TRBV11-1 and TRBJ2-5): EAEVAQSPRYKITEKSQAVAFWCDPISGHATLYWYRQILGQGPELLVQFQDESVVDDSQLPKDRFSAERLKGVDSTLKIQPAELGDSAMYLCASSPQGDHPETQYFGPGTRLLVL.

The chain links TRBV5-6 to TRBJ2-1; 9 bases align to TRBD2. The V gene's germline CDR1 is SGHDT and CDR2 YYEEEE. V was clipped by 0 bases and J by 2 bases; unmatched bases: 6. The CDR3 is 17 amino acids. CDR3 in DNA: TGTGCCAGCAGCTTGGTCAGGGCTAGCGGGACCTACAATGAGCAGTTCTTC. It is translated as CASSLVRASGTYNEQFF. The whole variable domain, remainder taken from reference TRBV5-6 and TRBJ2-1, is DAGVTQSPTHLIKTRGQQVTLRCSPKSGHDTVSWYQQALGQGPQFIFQYYEEEERQRGNFPDRFSGHQFPNYSSELNVNALLLGDSALYLCASSLVRASGTYNEQFFGPGTRLTVL.

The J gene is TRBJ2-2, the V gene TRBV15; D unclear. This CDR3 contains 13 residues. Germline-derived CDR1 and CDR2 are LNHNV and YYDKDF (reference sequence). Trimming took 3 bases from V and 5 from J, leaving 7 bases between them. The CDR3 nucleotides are TGTGCCACCAGCAGGAGCGCAACCGGGGAGCTGTTTTTT. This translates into CATSRSATGELFF.

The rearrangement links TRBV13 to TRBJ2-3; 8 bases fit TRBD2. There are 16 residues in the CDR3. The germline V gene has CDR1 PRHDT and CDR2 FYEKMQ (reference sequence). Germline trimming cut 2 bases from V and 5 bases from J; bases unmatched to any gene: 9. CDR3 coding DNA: TGTGCCAGCAGCTTATGGTCGGGCGGGGGGAAAGATACGCAGTATTTT. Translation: CASSLWSGGGKDTQYF.

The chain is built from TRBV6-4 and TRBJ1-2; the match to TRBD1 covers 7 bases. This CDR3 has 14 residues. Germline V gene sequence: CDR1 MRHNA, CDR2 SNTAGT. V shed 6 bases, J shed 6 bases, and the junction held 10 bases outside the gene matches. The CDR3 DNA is TGTGCCAGCAGAACCGACAGGGAAGCGGATGGCTACACCTTC. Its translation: CASRTDREADGYTF.

The CDR3 reads CASSALAGATDTQYF. CDR3 DNA: TGTGCCAGCAGCGCACTAGCGGGGGCGACAGATACGCAGTATTTT. The V gene is TRBV9, the J gene TRBJ2-3; 11 bases fit TRBD2. CDR3 length equals 15 residues. With 3 bases clipped from V and 3 bases from J, the junction kept 3 bases outside the gene matches. CDR1 is SGDLS and CDR2 is YYNGEE in the germline V gene.

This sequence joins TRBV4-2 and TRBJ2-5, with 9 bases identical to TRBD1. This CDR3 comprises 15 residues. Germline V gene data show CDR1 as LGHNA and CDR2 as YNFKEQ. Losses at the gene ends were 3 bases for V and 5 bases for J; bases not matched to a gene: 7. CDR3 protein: CASSHGQGNGETQYF. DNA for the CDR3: TGTGCCAGCAGCCACGGACAGGGGAATGGGGAGACCCAGTACTTC.

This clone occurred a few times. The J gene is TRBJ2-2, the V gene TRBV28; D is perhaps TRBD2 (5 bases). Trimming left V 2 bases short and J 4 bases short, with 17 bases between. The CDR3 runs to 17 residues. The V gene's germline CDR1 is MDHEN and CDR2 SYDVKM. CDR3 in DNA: TGTGCCAGCAGTTTAGGACTTGTGGACTCCGTCACCGGGGAGCTGTTTTTT. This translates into CASSLGLVDSVTGELFF.

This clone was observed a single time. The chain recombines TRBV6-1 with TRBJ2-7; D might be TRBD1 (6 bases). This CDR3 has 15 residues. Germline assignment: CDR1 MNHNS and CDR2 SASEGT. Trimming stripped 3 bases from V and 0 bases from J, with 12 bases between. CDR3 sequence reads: CASSDSGTFSYEQYF. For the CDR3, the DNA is TGTGCCAGCAGTGATTCCGGGACATTCTCCTACGAGCAGTACTTC.

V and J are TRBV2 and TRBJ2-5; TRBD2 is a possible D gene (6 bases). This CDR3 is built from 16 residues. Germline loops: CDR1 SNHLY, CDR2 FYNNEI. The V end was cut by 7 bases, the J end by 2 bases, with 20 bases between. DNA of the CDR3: TGTGCCAGCACCAGAGGGGCGGGACGGGGACAAGAGACCCAGTACTTC. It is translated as CASTRGAGRGQETQYF.

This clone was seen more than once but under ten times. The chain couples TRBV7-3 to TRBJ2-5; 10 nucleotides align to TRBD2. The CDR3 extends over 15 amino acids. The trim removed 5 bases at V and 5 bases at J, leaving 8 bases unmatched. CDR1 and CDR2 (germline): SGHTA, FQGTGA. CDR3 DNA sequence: TGTGCCAGCAGCAGTAGCGGGGGGCAGGGGGAGACCCAGTACTTC. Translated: CASSSSGGQGETQYF.

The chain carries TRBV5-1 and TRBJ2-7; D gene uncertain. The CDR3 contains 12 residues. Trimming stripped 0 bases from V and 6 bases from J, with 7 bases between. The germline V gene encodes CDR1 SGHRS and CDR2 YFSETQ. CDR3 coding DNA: TGCGCCAGCAGCTTGGCAGGTTCCGAGCAGTACTTC. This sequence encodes CASSLAGSEQYF.

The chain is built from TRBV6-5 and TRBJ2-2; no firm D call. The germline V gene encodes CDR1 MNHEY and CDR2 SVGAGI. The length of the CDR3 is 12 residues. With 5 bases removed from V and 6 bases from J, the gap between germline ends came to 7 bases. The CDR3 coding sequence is TGTGCCAGCAGTCTCACAGCCGGGGAGCTGTTTTTT. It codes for CASSLTAGELFF.

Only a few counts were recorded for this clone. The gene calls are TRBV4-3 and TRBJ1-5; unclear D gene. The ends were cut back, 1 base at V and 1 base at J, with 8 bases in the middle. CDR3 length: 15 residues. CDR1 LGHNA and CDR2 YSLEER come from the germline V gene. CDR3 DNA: TGCGCCAGCAGCCAAGTACATAACAGCAATCAGCCCCAGCATTTT. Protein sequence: CASSQVHNSNQPQHF.

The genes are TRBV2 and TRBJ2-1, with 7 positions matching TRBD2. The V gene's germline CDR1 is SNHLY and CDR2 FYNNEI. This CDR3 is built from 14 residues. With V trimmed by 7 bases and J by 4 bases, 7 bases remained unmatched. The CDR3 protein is CASKPSGLYNEQFF. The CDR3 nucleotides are TGTGCCAGCAAACCTAGCGGCCTTTACAATGAGCAGTTCTTC. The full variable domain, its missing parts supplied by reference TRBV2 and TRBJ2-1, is EPEVTQTPSHQVTQMGQEVILRCVPISNHLYFYWYRQILGQKVEFLVSFYNNEISEKSEIFDDQFSVERPDGSNFTLKIRSTKLEDSAMYFCASKPSGLYNEQFFGPGTRLTVL.

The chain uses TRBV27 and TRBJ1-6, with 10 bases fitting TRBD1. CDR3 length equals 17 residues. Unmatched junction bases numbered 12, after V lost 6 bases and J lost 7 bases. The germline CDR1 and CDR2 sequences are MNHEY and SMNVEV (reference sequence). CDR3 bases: TGTGCCAGCAGCATGGACAGGGGGTCTATTAAAAATTCACCCCTCCACTTT. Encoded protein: CASSMDRGSIKNSPLHF.

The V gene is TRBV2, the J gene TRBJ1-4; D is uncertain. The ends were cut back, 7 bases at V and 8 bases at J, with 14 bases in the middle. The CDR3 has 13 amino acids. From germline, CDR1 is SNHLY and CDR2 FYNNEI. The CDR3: CASKESGVEKLFF. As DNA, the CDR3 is TGTGCCAGCAAAGAAAGCGGGGTAGAAAAACTGTTTTTT.